Each of the 9 T cell receptor beta chains below was sequenced from the same sample in a study of blood T cell repertoires in COVID-19. Clones were sequenced by immunoSEQ multiplex PCR, and TCRdb holds only the in-frame ones, with some missing. The sample consists of under 500,000 clones, 75% to 90% of them appearing once. The sequencing sample was made of peripheral blood. All receptors derive from a woman in her thirties with acute or convalescent COVID-19.

The genes are TRBV29-1 and TRBJ2-3; unclear D gene. CDR3 length: 12 amino acids. V lost 5 bases to trimming and J lost 1 base, with 7 bases between them. The V gene's germline CDR1 is SQVTM and CDR2 ANQGSEA. The CDR3 reads CSVSSGTDTQYF. For the CDR3, the DNA is TGCAGCGTTTCCAGCGGCACAGATACGCAGTATTTT.

This clone was counted only a few times. The rearrangement links TRBV19 to TRBJ1-2; possible D gene TRBD1, 5 bases. The CDR3 is 15 residues long. The V end was cut by 4 bases, the J end by 2 bases, with 14 bases between. Germline V gene data show CDR1 as LNHDA and CDR2 as SQIVND (reference sequence). This chain's CDR3 is CASSRGRRENYGYTF. The CDR3 bases are TGTGCCAGTAGTAGGGGCCGGCGCGAAAACTATGGCTACACCTTC.

V gene TRBV14 combines with J gene TRBJ2-5, with D hard to call. Trimming pared 4 bases from V and 4 bases from J, leaving 4 bases between. Germline V CDR1 and CDR2: SGHDN, FVKESK. This CDR3 has 11 residues. CDR3 residues: CASSPGETQYF. For the CDR3, the DNA is TGTGCCAGCAGCCCAGGAGAGACCCAGTACTTC.

The rearrangement links TRBV3-1 (or the pseudogene TRBV3-2) to TRBJ2-7, with 9 bases lining up with TRBD1. The CDR3 length is 16 residues. Germline CDR1 reads LGHDT; CDR2 reads YNNKEL (reference sequence). V gave up 2 bases and J gave up 7 bases; unmatched junction bases: 12. The DNA of the CDR3 is TGTGCCAGCAGCCAAAGGACCACAGGGGGCCCGGGAGAGCAGTACTTC. It encodes CASSQRTTGGPGEQYF.

The chain recombines TRBV5-1 with TRBJ2-5; 10 positions agree with TRBD1. The CDR3 runs to 14 residues. Germline V gene lookup returns CDR1 SGHRS and CDR2 YFSETQ. V was clipped by 0 bases and J by 5 bases; unmatched bases: 1. The DNA for the CDR3 is TGCGCCAGCAGCTTGGGGGACAGGGGTGAGACCCAGTACTTC. Its translation: CASSLGDRGETQYF.

Comments on this clone: Here the CDR3 omits its conserved ending phenylalanine or tryptophan, so a read error is the likely source. The DNA is omitted, as the CDR3 cannot be located on it reliably, and the CDR3 follows TCRdb's listing. This CDR3 is CASSQDSSAQGAAQG. The chain recombines TRBV3-1 (or the pseudogene TRBV3-2) with TRBJ1-4; no DNA check was done on the table's D call, TRBD1. The CDR3 spans 15 amino acids, including both terminal residues. Germline loops: CDR1 LGHDT, CDR2 YNNKEL (reference sequence).

The count of this clone is one. The chain couples TRBV6-5 to TRBJ1-2; a possible D gene is TRBD1 (6 bases). With 8 bases removed from V and 3 bases from J, the gap between germline ends came to 13 bases. This CDR3 is 13 amino acids long. Looked up from germline, CDR1 is MNHEY and CDR2 is SVGAGI. The DNA for the CDR3 is TGTGCCAGCCTTGGACAGACAGACTATGGCTACACCTTC. Its translation is CASLGQTDYGYTF.

The chain links TRBV28 to TRBJ2-5; D might be TRBD2 (5 bases). The CDR3 totals 14 residues. Germline V gene data show CDR1 as MDHEN and CDR2 as SYDVKM. The germline V and J ends were trimmed by 2 bases and 7 bases, with 14 bases remaining between them. In DNA form, the CDR3 reads TGTGCCAGCAGTTTAGCTGTGGGCAGCGGGACCCAGTACTTC. Amino acid sequence: CASSLAVGSGTQYF.

This clone was found once. CDR3 residues: CASSIRTDANYGYTF. The CDR3 nucleotides read TGTGCCAGCAGCATAAGGACAGACGCTAACTATGGCTACACCTTC. This chain uses TRBV9 with TRBJ1-2; possible D gene TRBD1, 6 bases. V lost 4 bases and J lost 0, with 13 bases in between. There are 15 residues in the CDR3. CDR1 SGDLS and CDR2 YYNGEE come from the germline V gene.